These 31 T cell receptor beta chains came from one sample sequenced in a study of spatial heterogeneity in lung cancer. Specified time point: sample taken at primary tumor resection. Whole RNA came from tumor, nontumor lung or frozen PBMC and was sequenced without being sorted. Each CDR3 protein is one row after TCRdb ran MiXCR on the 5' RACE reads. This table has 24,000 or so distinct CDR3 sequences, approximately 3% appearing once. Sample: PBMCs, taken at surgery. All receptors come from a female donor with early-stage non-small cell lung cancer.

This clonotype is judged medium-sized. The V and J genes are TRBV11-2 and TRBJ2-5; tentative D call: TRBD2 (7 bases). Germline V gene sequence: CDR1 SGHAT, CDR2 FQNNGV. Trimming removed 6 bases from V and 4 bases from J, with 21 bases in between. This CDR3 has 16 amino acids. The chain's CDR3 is CASSTVGGLLGETQYF. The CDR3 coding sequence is TGTGCCAGCAGTACTGTGGGGGGGCTGTTAGGAGAGACCCAGTACTTC. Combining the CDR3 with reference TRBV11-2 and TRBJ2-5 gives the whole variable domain EAGVAQSPRYKIIEKRQSVAFWCNPISGHATLYWYQQILGQGPKLLIQFQNNGVVDDSQLPKDRFSAERLKGVDSTLKIQPAKLEDSAVYLCASSTVGGLLGETQYFGPGTRLLVL.

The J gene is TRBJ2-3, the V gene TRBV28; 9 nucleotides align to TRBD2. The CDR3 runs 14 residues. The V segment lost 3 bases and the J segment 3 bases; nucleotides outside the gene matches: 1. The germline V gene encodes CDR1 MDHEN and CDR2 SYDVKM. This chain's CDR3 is CASSFGLATDTQYF. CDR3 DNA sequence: TGTGCCAGCAGTTTCGGACTAGCGACAGATACGCAGTATTTT.

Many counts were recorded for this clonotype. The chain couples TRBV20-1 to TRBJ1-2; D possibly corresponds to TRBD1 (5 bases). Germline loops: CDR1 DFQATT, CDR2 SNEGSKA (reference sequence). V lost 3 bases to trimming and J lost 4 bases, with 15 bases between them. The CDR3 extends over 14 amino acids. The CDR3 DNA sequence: TGCAGTGCTAGGTCGGTGAGGGGTTTCTATGGCTACACCTTC. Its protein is CSARSVRGFYGYTF.

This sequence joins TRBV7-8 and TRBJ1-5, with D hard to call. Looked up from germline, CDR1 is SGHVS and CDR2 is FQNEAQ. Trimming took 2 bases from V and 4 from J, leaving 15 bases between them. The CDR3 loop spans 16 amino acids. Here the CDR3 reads CASSLTELGRNQPQHF. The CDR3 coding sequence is TGTGCCAGCAGCTTAACAGAATTGGGGAGGAATCAGCCCCAGCATTTT. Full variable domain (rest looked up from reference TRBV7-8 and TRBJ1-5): GAGVSQSPRYKVAKRGQDVALRCDPISGHVSLFWYQQALGQGPEFLTYFQNEAQLDKSGLPSDRFFAERPEGSVSTLKIQRTQQEDSAVYLCASSLTELGRNQPQHFGDGTRLSIL.

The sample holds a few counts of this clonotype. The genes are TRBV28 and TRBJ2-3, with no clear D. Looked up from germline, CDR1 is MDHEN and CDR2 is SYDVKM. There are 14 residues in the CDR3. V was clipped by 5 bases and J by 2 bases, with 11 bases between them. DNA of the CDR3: TGTGCCAGCAGTCCCTTACAACTCACAGATACGCAGTATTTT. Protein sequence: CASSPLQLTDTQYF.

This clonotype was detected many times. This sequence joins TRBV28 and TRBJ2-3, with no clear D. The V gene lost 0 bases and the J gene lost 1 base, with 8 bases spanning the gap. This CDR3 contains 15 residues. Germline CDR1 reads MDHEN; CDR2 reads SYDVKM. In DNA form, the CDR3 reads TGTGCCAGCAGTTTATGGGCCAGCCGCACAGATACGCAGTATTTT. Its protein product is CASSLWASRTDTQYF.

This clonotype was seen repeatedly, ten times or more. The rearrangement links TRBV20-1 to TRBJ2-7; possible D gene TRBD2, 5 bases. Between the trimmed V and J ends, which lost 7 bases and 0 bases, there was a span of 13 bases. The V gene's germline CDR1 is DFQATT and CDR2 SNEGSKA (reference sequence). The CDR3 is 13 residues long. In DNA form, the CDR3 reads TGCAGTGATTCGGGATGGAGCTCCTACGAGCAGTACTTC. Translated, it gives CSDSGWSSYEQYF.

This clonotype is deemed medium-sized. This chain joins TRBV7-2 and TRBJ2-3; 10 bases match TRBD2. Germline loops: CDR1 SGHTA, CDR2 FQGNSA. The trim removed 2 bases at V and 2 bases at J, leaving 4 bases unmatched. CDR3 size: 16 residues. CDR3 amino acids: CASSLLAGGSTDTQYF. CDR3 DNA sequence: TGTGCCAGCAGCTTATTAGCGGGAGGATCCACAGATACGCAGTATTTT.

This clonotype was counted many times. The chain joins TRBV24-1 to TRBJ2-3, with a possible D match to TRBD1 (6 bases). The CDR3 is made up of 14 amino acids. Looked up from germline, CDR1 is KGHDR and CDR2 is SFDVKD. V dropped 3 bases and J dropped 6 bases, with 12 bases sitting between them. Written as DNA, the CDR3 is TGTGCCACCAGTGATATATACAGGGCCGATACGCAGTATTTT. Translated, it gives CATSDIYRADTQYF.

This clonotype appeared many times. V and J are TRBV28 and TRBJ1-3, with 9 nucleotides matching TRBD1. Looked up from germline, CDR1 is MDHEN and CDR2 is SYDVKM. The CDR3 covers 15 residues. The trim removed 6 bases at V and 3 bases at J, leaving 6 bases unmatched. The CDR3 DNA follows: TGTGCCAGCAGCGTAACAGGGGGCTTTGGAAACACCATATATTTT. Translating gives CASSVTGGFGNTIYF.

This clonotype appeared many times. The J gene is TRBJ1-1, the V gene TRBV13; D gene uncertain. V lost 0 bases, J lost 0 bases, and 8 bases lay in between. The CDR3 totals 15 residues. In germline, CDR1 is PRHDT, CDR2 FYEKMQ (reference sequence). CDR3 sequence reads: CASSLGMTVNTEAFF. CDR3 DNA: TGTGCCAGCAGCTTAGGGATGACGGTGAACACTGAAGCTTTCTTT.

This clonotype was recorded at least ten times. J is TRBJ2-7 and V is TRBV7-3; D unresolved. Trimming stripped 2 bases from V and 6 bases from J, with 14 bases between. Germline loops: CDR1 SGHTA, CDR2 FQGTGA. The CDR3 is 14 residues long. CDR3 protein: CASSLGVSAPEQYF. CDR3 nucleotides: TGTGCCAGCAGCTTAGGCGTGTCGGCACCCGAGCAGTACTTC. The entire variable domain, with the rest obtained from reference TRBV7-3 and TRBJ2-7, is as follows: GAGVSQTPSNKVTEKGKYVELRCDPISGHTALYWYRQSLGQGPEFLIYFQGTGAADDSGLPNDRFFAVRPEGSVSTLKIQRTERGDSAVYLCASSLGVSAPEQYFGPGTRLTVT.

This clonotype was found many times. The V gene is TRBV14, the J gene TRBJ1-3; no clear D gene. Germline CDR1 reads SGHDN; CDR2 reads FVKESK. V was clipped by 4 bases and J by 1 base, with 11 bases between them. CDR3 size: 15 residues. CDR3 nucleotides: TGTGCCAGCAGCCTACTACTGTCTTCTGGAAACACCATATATTTT. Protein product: CASSLLLSSGNTIYF.

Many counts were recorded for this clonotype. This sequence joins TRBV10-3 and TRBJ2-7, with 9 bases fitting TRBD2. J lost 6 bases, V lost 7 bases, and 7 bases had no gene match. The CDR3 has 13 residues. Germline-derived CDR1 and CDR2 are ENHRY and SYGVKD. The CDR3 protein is CAITAGGPFEQYF. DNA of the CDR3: TGTGCCATCACGGCGGGAGGGCCGTTCGAGCAGTACTTC.

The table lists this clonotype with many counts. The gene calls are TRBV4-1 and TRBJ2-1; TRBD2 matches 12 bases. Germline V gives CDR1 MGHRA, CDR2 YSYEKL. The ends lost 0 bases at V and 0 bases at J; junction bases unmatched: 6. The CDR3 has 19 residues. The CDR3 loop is CASSQDPPLAGGSYNEQFF. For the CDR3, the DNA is TGCGCCAGCAGCCAAGACCCGCCACTAGCGGGAGGCTCCTACAATGAGCAGTTCTTC.

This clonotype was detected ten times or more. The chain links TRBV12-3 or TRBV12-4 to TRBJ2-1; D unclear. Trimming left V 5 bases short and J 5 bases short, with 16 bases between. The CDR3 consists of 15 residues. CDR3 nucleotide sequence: TGTGCCAGCAGTCTTATCCGGGCTGCCGACAATGAGCAGTTCTTC. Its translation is CASSLIRAADNEQFF.

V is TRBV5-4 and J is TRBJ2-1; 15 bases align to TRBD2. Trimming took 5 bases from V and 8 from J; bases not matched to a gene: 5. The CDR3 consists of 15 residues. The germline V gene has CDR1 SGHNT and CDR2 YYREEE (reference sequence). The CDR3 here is CASRPGLAGGDEQFF. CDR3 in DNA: TGTGCCAGCAGACCCGGACTAGCGGGAGGGGATGAGCAGTTCTTC.

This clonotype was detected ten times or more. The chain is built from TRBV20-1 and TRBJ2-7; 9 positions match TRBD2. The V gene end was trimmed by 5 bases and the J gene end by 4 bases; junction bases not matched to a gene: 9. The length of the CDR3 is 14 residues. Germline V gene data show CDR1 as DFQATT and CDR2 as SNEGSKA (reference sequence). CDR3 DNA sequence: TGCAGTGCTTACTTAGCGGGAGCCCCTTACGAGCAGTACTTC. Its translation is CSAYLAGAPYEQYF.

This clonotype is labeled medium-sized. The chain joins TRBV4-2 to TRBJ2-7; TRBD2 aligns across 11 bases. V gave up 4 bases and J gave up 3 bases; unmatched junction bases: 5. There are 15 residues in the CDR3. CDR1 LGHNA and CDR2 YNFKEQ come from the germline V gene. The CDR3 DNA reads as TGTGCCAGCAGCCTCGGGACTAGCGGCAACTACGAGCAGTACTTC. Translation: CASSLGTSGNYEQYF.

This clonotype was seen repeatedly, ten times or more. The CDR3 region is CASRVGPGQGYNQPQHF. The CDR3 region has the DNA TGTGCCAGCAGAGTTGGACCGGGACAGGGGTACAATCAGCCCCAGCATTTT. V gene TRBV28 combines with J gene TRBJ1-5; 10 bases are shared with TRBD1. V trimming: 6 bases; J trimming: 3 bases; junction bases outside the gene matches: 11. The CDR3 covers 17 residues. From germline, CDR1 is MDHEN and CDR2 SYDVKM. The whole variable domain, filled in from reference TRBV28 and TRBJ1-5, reads DVKVTQSSRYLVKRTGEKVFLECVQDMDHENMFWYRQDPGLGLRLIYFSYDVKMKEKGDIPEGYSVSREKKERFSLILESASTNQTSMYLCASRVGPGQGYNQPQHFGDGTRLSIL.

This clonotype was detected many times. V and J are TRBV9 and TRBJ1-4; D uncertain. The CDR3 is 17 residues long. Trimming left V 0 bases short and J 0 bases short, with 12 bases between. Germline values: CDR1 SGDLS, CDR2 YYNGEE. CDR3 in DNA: TGTGCCAGCAGCGTAGGAACGGATCAACCAACTAATGAAAAACTGTTTTTT. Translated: CASSVGTDQPTNEKLFF.

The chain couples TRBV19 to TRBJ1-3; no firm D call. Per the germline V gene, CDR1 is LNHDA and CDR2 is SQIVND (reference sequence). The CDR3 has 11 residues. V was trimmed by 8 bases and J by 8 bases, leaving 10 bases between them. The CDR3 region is CASYRPHTIYF. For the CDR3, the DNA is TGTGCCAGTTACCGCCCGCACACCATATATTTT. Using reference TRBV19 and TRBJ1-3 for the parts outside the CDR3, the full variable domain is DGGITQSPKYLFRKEGQNVTLSCEQNLNHDAMYWYRQDPGQGLRLIYYSQIVNDFQKGDIAEGYSVSREKKESFPLTVTSAQKNPTAFYLCASYRPHTIYFGEGSWLTVV.

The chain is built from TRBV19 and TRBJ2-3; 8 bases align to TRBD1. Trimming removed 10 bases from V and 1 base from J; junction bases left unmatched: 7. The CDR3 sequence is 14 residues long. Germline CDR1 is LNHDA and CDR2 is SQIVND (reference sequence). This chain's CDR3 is CATTDRGGTDTQYF. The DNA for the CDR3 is TGTGCCACTACCGACAGGGGTGGCACAGATACGCAGTATTTT.

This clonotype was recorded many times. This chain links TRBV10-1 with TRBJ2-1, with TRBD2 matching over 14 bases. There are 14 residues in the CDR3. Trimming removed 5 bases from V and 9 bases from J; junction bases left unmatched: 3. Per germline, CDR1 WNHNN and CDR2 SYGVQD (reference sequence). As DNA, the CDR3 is TGCGCCAGCAGTCCGGGACTAGCGGGAGTTGAGCAGTTCTTC. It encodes CASSPGLAGVEQFF.

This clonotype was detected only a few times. DNA of the CDR3: TGTGCCAGCAGCCCCTACTCTGGAAACACCATATATTTT. Protein product: CASSPYSGNTIYF. The V and J genes are TRBV11-2 and TRBJ1-3; no reliable D call. The V gene lost 5 bases and the J gene lost 0 bases, with 5 bases spanning the gap. This CDR3 has 13 amino acids. Germline V gene lookup returns CDR1 SGHAT and CDR2 FQNNGV.

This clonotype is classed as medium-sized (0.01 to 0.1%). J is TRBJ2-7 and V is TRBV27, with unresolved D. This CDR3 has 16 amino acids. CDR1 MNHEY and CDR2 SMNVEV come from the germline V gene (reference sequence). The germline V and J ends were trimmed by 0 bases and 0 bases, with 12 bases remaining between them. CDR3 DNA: TGTGCCAGCAGTTTATCGAGTTACATAAGCTCCTACGAGCAGTACTTC. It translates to CASSLSSYISSYEQYF.

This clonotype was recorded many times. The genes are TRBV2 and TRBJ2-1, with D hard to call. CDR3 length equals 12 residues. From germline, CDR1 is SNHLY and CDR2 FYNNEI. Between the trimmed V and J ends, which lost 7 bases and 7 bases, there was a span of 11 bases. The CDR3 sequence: CASTQTDNEQFF. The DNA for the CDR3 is TGTGCCAGCACTCAGACTGATAATGAGCAGTTCTTC.

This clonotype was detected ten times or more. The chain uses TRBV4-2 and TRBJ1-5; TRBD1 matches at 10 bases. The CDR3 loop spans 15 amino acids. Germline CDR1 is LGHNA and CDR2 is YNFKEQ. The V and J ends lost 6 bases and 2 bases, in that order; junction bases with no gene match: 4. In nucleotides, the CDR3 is TGTGCCAGCAGGATGACAGGGGGCCGCAATCAGCCCCAGCATTTT. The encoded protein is CASRMTGGRNQPQHF.

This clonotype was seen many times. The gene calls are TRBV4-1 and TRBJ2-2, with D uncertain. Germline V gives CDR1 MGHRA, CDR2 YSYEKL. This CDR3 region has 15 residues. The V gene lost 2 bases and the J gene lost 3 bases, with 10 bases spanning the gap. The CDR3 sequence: CASSQRGIDTGELFF. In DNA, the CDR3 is TGCGCCAGCAGCCAACGTGGTATTGACACCGGGGAGCTGTTTTTT.

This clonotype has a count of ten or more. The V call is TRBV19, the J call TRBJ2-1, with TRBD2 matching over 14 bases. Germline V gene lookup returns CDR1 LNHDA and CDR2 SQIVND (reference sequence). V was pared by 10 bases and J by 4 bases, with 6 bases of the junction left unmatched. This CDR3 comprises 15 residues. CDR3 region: CAIGTSGSRYNEQFF. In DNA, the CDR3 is TGTGCCATCGGGACTAGCGGGAGTCGGTACAATGAGCAGTTCTTC. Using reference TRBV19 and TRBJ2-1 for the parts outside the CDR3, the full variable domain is DGGITQSPKYLFRKEGQNVTLSCEQNLNHDAMYWYRQDPGQGLRLIYYSQIVNDFQKGDIAEGYSVSREKKESFPLTVTSAQKNPTAFYLCAIGTSGSRYNEQFFGPGTRLTVL.

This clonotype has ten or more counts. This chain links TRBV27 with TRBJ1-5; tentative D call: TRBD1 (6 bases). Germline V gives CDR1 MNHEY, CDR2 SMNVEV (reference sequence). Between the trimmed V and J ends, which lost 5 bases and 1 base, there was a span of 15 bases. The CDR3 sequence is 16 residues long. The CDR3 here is CASSTRWQGSNQPQHF. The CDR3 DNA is TGTGCCAGCAGTACCCGGTGGCAGGGGAGCAATCAGCCCCAGCATTTT.